A single sample is the source of the 10 T cell receptor beta chains below, sequenced in a study of response to subunit inactivated influenza vaccine. TCRdb fed the RT-PCR reads into MiXCR, producing one record per CDR3 protein. The sample shows roughly 790,000 distinct CDR3 sequences, less than 25% of them seen only once. The starting material was PBMCs from blood, obtained less than 6 days after vaccination. The source of these receptors is a man between 45 and 60 years old who received an inactivated influenza vaccine.

A few counts support this clonotype. This chain joins TRBV5-1 and TRBJ2-7; possible D gene TRBD1, 6 bases. In germline, CDR1 is SGHRS, CDR2 YFSETQ. This CDR3 region has 14 residues. V lost 4 bases and J 2 bases, leaving 13 bases between the germline ends. The CDR3 protein is CASSPSQGTYEQYF. The CDR3 DNA sequence: TGCGCCAGCAGCCCAAGTCAGGGGACCTACGAGCAGTACTTC.

This clonotype has only a few counts. The CDR3 region has the DNA TGTGCCAGCAGGACAGGGGGCGGGGGTAGCAATCAGCCCCAGCATTTT. Protein: CASRTGGGGSNQPQHF. The J gene is TRBJ1-5, the V gene TRBV6-1, with 10 bases identical to TRBD1. V shed 6 bases and J 0 bases; nucleotides not matched to a gene: 5. The germline CDR1 and CDR2 sequences are MNHNS and SASEGT. CDR3 length: 16 residues.

A remark on this clonotype: A much more abundant neighbour one base away suggests this may be a read error. This chain links TRBV9 with TRBJ2-7, with 9 bases identical to TRBD1. Germline lookup yields CDR1 SGDLS and CDR2 YYNGEE. Trimming cost V 4 bases and J 3 bases; bases outside gene matches: 5. The CDR3 runs to 14 residues. The CDR3 reads CASSPGDRDYEQYF. CDR3 nucleotides: TGTGCCAGCAGCCCGGGGGACAGGGACTACGAGCAGTACTTC.

This clonotype came up a few times. This chain links TRBV5-1 with TRBJ1-4; D is perhaps TRBD1 (6 bases). This CDR3 contains 15 residues. Trimming shortened V by 4 bases and J by 5 bases, and 15 bases separated the two germline ends. Germline assignment: CDR1 SGHRS and CDR2 YFSETQ. The CDR3: CASSRSGQSNEKLFF. CDR3 bases: TGCGCCAGCAGCCGGAGTGGACAGTCAAATGAAAAACTGTTTTTT.

This rearrangement joins TRBV3-1 to TRBJ2-7; TRBD1 matches 8 bases. This CDR3 has 15 amino acids. Trimming removed 0 bases from V and 4 bases from J; junction bases left unmatched: 5. CDR1 LGHDT and CDR2 YNNKEL come from the germline V gene (reference sequence). The CDR3 bases are TGTGCCAGCAGCCAAGATGGTCGGACAGGGTACGAGCAGTACTTC. It encodes CASSQDGRTGYEQYF.

This clonotype was recorded a few times. A junction end diverges from the germline sequence, so it may reflect a read error. CDR3 loop: CASSWGGTGDSPLHF. The CDR3 bases are TGCGCCAGCAGCTGGGGTGGGACAGGGGATTCCCCCCTCCACTTT. V and J are TRBV5-1 and TRBJ1-6, with 10 positions matching TRBD1. CDR1 is SGHRS and CDR2 is YFSETQ in the germline V gene. CDR3 length equals 15 residues.

This clonotype appeared a few times. The CDR3 sequence: CASSVVGAPDTEAFF. The CDR3 bases are TGTGCCAGCAGCGTAGTCGGGGCGCCCGACACTGAAGCTTTCTTT. The chain joins TRBV9 to TRBJ1-1, with a weak D call TRBD1 (5 bases). Germline values: CDR1 SGDLS, CDR2 YYNGEE. This CDR3 contains 15 residues. V lost 0 bases and J 3 bases, leaving 12 bases between the germline ends.

This clonotype was seen a few times. The J gene is TRBJ1-1, the V gene TRBV7-2; perhaps TRBD1 as D (6 bases). This CDR3 comprises 14 residues. V was trimmed by 1 base and J by 4 bases, leaving 10 bases between them. The V gene's germline CDR1 is SGHTA and CDR2 FQGNSA. The CDR3 DNA is TGTGCCAGCAGCTTAGGAGGGGGTATCACTGAAGCTTTCTTT. Its protein product is CASSLGGGITEAFF.

This chain joins TRBV10-2 and TRBJ1-5; 12 bases match TRBD1. The CDR3 spans 14 residues. Trimming removed 10 bases from V and 11 bases from J; junction bases left unmatched: 12. Germline assignment: CDR1 WSHSY and CDR2 SAAADI. The CDR3 loop reads CATQTGTGGRAQHF. DNA for the CDR3: TGCGCCACGCAGACCGGGACAGGGGGCAGAGCCCAGCATTTT.

The V gene is TRBV29-1, the J gene TRBJ2-5; TRBD1 is a possible D gene (6 bases). This CDR3 contains 13 residues. V lost 6 bases and J 4 bases, leaving 15 bases between the germline ends. Germline-derived CDR1 and CDR2 are SQVTM and ANQGSEA. Here the CDR3 DNA reads TGCAGCGTGGAAAACAGGGTTGGAGAGACCCAGTACTTC. Its translation is CSVENRVGETQYF.